One and the same sample provided the 22 T cell receptor beta chains below, sequenced in a study of T cells in Graves' hyperthyroidism and ophthalmopathy. What was amplified from RNA transcripts were TCR beta CDR3 regions. Researchers ran a first-round RT-PCR on the TCR CDR3 using the HTBI primer set. TCRdb used MiXCR to reprocess the multiplex PCR reads, holding one entry per CDR3 protein. Here the sample spans 350,000 to 500,000 distinct CDR3 sequences, about 13% being singletons. Sequencing used blood. These TCRs come from a woman between 18 and 30 years old with Graves' hyperthyroidism.

This clonotype was seen ten or more times. V and J are TRBV27 and TRBJ2-7; possibly TRBD1 for D (6 bases). V shed 6 bases and J shed 3 bases, with 12 bases lying between them. The CDR3 has 13 residues. Germline V CDR1 and CDR2: MNHEY, SMNVEV (reference sequence). The CDR3 DNA sequence: TGTGCCAGCAGCCTCGGGACAAACTACGAGCAGTACTTC. Translation: CASSLGTNYEQYF.

This clonotype was observed many times. The chain has TRBV12-3 or TRBV12-4 and TRBJ1-1, with D possibly matching TRBD1 (6 bases). The V and J ends lost 1 base and 4 bases respectively, with 13 bases between them. The CDR3 contains 15 residues. The CDR3, as DNA: TGTGCCAGCAGTTTAGGGGACATTTCCAGCACTGAAGCTTTCTTT. Translation: CASSLGDISSTEAFF.

The rearrangement links TRBV5-1 to TRBJ2-6, with a weak D call TRBD1 (6 bases). V was pared by 3 bases and J by 1 base, with 11 bases between. From germline, CDR1 is SGHRS and CDR2 YFSETQ. The length of the CDR3 is 16 residues. CDR3 DNA: TGCGCCAGCAGCTACTCCGGGACATCTGGGGCCAACGTCCTGACTTTC. This sequence encodes CASSYSGTSGANVLTF.

There are many counts of this clonotype. The V gene is TRBV6-1, the J gene TRBJ2-1; 9 bases match TRBD2. Germline V gene data show CDR1 as MNHNS and CDR2 as SASEGT. With 6 bases clipped from V and 4 bases from J, the junction kept 7 bases outside the gene matches. The CDR3 length is 15 residues. The CDR3 DNA follows: TGTGCCAGCAGCCAGAGGACTAGCGCTTACAATGAGCAGTTCTTC. It specifies CASSQRTSAYNEQFF.

This clonotype was counted ten times or more. The chain is built from TRBV30 and TRBJ2-1; tentatively, D is TRBD2 (6 bases). Germline V gene data show CDR1 as GTSNPN and CDR2 as SVGIG (reference sequence). Trimming took off 2 bases at V and 4 bases at J, with 18 bases between the two ends. The CDR3 loop spans 16 amino acids. The DNA of the CDR3 is TGTGCCTGGAGTATTAGGCTAGCGAACCGGTACAATGAGCAGTTCTTC. Translating gives CAWSIRLANRYNEQFF.

This clonotype has a count of ten or more. The chain has TRBV28 and TRBJ2-7, with D possibly being TRBD1 or TRBD2 (6 bases each). Germline V gene data show CDR1 as MDHEN and CDR2 as SYDVKM. V was cut by 2 bases and J by 6 bases, with 14 bases left in between. This CDR3 region has 14 residues. CDR3 in amino acids: CASSLKGGGSEQYF. The CDR3 nucleotides are TGTGCCAGCAGTTTAAAAGGGGGAGGTAGCGAGCAGTACTTC.

The V and J genes are TRBV29-1 and TRBJ2-3; D is unresolved. The CDR3 extends over 11 amino acids. The V and J ends lost 6 bases and 0 bases respectively, with 4 bases between them. Per germline, CDR1 SQVTM and CDR2 ANQGSEA. The CDR3 loop is CSVDSTDTQYF. The CDR3 nucleotides are TGCAGCGTGGACAGCACAGATACGCAGTATTTT.

This clonotype was observed many times. The J gene is TRBJ2-1, the V gene TRBV11-2; D gene ambiguous. Trimming pared 0 bases from V and 4 bases from J, leaving 7 bases between. The CDR3 has 14 residues. Germline V lookup: CDR1 SGHAT, CDR2 FQNNGV. CDR3 residues: CASSLERIYNEQFF. CDR3 bases: TGTGCCAGCAGCTTAGAGCGGATTTACAATGAGCAGTTCTTC.

The chain has TRBV5-1 and TRBJ1-1; 8 nucleotides match TRBD1. J was trimmed by 1 base and V by 3 bases; bases with no gene match: 2. CDR1 is SGHRS and CDR2 is YFSETQ in the germline V gene. The CDR3 has 14 residues. In nucleotides, the CDR3 is TGCGCCAGCAGCTCGGGACAGGAGAACACTGAAGCTTTCTTT. Amino acid sequence: CASSSGQENTEAFF.

This clonotype was found many times. The V and J genes are TRBV6-1 and TRBJ2-7, with 14 positions matching TRBD2. Germline CDR1 and CDR2: MNHNS and SASEGT. V lost 7 bases and J lost 2; bases outside the gene matches: 1. CDR3 length: 14 residues. CDR3 DNA: TGTGCCAGCAAGGGACTAGCGGGAGCCTACGAGCAGTACTTC. Translation gives CASKGLAGAYEQYF.

Details on this clonotype: Germline is not matched at one junction end, which may reflect a read error. Here the CDR3 reads CASRRTRSYNEQFF. The DNA for the CDR3 is TGCGCCAGCAGACGGACTAGGTCATACAATGAGCAGTTCTTC. V and J are TRBV6-2 or TRBV6-3 and TRBJ2-1; 7 nucleotides match TRBD2. Germline V lookup: CDR1 MNHEY, CDR2 SVGEGT. The CDR3 is 14 residues long.

This clonotype was seen a handful of times. A junction end diverges from the germline sequence, so it may reflect a read error. The rearrangement uses TRBV4-1 and TRBJ1-2, with no clear D. Germline assignment: CDR1 MGHRA and CDR2 YSYEKL. This CDR3 contains 16 residues. CDR3 sequence: CASSQDAWGKNYGYTF. The CDR3 DNA is TGTGCCAGCAGCCAAGACGCGTGGGGAAAGAACTATGGCTACACCTTC.

Many counts were recorded for this clonotype. The V gene is TRBV27, the J gene TRBJ1-2, with TRBD1 matching 8 bases. The junction had 10 bases not matched to a gene; V was cut back by 6 bases and J by 4 bases. Germline V gene sequence: CDR1 MNHEY, CDR2 SMNVEV (reference sequence). This CDR3 is built from 15 residues. In nucleotides, the CDR3 is TGTGCCAGCAGAAGTCACCGGACAGGGATCTATGGCTACACCTTC. This codes for CASRSHRTGIYGYTF.

The chain couples TRBV19 to TRBJ2-7; maybe TRBD2 (5 bases). The length of the CDR3 is 14 residues. Germline V gene sequence: CDR1 LNHDA, CDR2 SQIVND (reference sequence). Trimming left V 3 bases short and J 4 bases short, with 13 bases between. The CDR3: CASSIRGQEYEQYF. The CDR3 DNA reads as TGTGCCAGTAGTATCCGAGGGCAGGAGTACGAGCAGTACTTC.

This chain connects TRBV19 to TRBJ1-1, with unresolved D. Germline V gene lookup returns CDR1 LNHDA and CDR2 SQIVND (reference sequence). The CDR3 consists of 13 residues. V was pared by 5 bases and J by 8 bases, with 15 bases between. CDR3 protein: CASSPSPFIEAFF. The CDR3 DNA reads TGTGCCAGTAGTCCCTCCCCCTTCATAGAAGCTTTCTTT.

Ten or more counts support this clonotype. The chain carries TRBV11-2 and TRBJ1-5; unclear D gene. The CDR3 covers 13 residues. Per germline, CDR1 SGHAT and CDR2 FQNNGV. V lost 2 bases, J lost 4 bases, and 6 bases lay in between. The CDR3 loop reads CASSLSLNQPQHF. The CDR3 nucleotides read TGTGCCAGCAGCTTAAGCCTTAATCAGCCCCAGCATTTT. The full variable domain, in which reference TRBV11-2 and TRBJ1-5 provide the parts outside the CDR3, is EAGVAQSPRYKIIEKRQSVAFWCNPISGHATLYWYQQILGQGPKLLIQFQNNGVVDDSQLPKDRFSAERLKGVDSTLKIQPAKLEDSAVYLCASSLSLNQPQHFGDGTRLSIL.

This clonotype was seen more than once but under ten times. This chain uses TRBV6-1 with TRBJ2-1, with a tentative D call TRBD1 (6 bases). The length of the CDR3 is 14 residues. Deletions cut 7 bases from V and 2 bases from J, with 12 bases between. CDR1 and CDR2 (germline): MNHNS, SASEGT. In nucleotides, the CDR3 is TGTGCCAGCATTTCCCAGGGGCCCTACAATGAGCAGTTCTTC. Protein sequence: CASISQGPYNEQFF.

This clonotype was observed at least ten times. V and J are TRBV12-3 or TRBV12-4 and TRBJ1-6; weak D call: TRBD1 (5 bases). The CDR3 covers 14 residues. Trimming cost V 3 bases and J 10 bases, with 13 bases left between them. Here the CDR3 reads CASSLWQGSSPLHF. In DNA, the CDR3 is TGTGCCAGCAGTTTGTGGCAGGGTTCGTCACCCCTCCACTTT.

This CDR3 is CASSSLAGVSNTGELFF. The CDR3, as DNA: TGTGCCAGCAGTTCCCTAGCGGGAGTTTCGAACACCGGGGAGCTGTTTTTT. This sequence joins TRBV28 and TRBJ2-2; TRBD2 matches at 10 bases. This CDR3 spans 17 amino acids. V was pared by 4 bases and J by 0 bases, with 5 bases of the junction left unmatched. The V gene's germline CDR1 is MDHEN and CDR2 SYDVKM.

This clonotype was detected many times. This rearrangement joins TRBV7-2 to TRBJ2-2; 10 bases are shared with TRBD1. This CDR3 comprises 14 residues. After removal of 4 bases from V and 5 bases from J, the junction contained 1 base not matched to a gene. CDR1 and CDR2 (germline): SGHTA, FQGNSA. The CDR3 DNA sequence: TGTGCCAGCAGCTGGGGACAGGGGACCGGGGAGCTGTTTTTT. It is translated as CASSWGQGTGELFF.

CDR3 sequence reads: CASSQDRDSWHYGYTF. In nucleotides, the CDR3 is TGCGCCAGCAGCCAAGACCGAGACAGCTGGCACTATGGCTACACCTTC. The chain links TRBV4-3 to TRBJ1-2; TRBD1 might be the D (5 bases). Per germline, CDR1 LGHNA and CDR2 YSLEER. V was clipped by 0 bases and J by 3 bases, with 14 bases between them. This CDR3 is built from 16 residues.

This clonotype was detected many times. The CDR3 DNA reads as TGTGCCAGCAGTGAAGATCGGGCCGGTGAGCAGTTCTTC. Protein: CASSEDRAGEQFF. This sequence joins TRBV2 and TRBJ2-1; D not certain. The CDR3 totals 13 residues. V lost 1 base, J lost 9 bases, and 10 bases lay in between. Looked up from germline, CDR1 is SNHLY and CDR2 is FYNNEI.